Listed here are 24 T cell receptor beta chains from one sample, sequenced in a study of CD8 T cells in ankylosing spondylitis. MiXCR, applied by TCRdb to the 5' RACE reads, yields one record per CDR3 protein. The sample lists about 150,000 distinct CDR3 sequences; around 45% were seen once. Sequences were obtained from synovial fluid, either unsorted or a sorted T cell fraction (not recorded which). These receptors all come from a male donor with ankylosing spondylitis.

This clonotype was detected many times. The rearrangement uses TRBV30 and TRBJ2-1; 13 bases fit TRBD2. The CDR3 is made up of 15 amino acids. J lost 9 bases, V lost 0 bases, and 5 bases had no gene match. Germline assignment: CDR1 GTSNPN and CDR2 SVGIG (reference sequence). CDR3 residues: CAWSVLAGGLSEQFF. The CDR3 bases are TGTGCCTGGAGTGTACTAGCGGGGGGGCTCAGTGAGCAGTTCTTC.

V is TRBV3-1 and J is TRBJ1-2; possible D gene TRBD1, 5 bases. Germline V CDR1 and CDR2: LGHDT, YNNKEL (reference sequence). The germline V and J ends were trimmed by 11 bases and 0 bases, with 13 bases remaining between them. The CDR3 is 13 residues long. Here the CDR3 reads CAAGGLPNYGYTF. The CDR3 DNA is TGTGCCGCGGGGGGTCTTCCTAACTATGGCTACACCTTC.

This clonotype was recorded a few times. The CDR3 loop reads CASSQPAAGGYNEQFF. The CDR3 nucleotides read TGTGCCAGCAGTCAACCTGCGGCGGGAGGCTACAATGAGCAGTTCTTC. The genes are TRBV6-2 or TRBV6-3 and TRBJ2-1; 8 nucleotides agree with TRBD2. The CDR3 runs to 16 residues. Germline-derived CDR1 and CDR2 are MNHEY and SVGEGT. J was trimmed by 3 bases and V by 5 bases; bases with no gene match: 9.

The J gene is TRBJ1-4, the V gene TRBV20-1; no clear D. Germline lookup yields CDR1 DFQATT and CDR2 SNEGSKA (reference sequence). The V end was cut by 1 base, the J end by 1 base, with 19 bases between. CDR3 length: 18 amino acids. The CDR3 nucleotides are TGCAGTGCTAGAGTGGGGTGGCCCCAACATGGAACTAATGAAAAACTGTTTTTT. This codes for CSARVGWPQHGTNEKLFF.

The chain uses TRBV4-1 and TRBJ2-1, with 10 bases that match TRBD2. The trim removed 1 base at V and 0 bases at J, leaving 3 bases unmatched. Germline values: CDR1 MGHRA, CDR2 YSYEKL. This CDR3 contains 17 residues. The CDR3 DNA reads TGCGCCAGCAGCCAAGTGGCTAGCGGGGGCTCCTACAATGAGCAGTTCTTC. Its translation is CASSQVASGGSYNEQFF.

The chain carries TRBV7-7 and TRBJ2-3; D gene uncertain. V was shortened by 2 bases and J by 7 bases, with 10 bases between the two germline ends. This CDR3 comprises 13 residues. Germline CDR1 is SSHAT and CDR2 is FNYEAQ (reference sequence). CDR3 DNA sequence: TGTGCCAGCAGCTTAAATTCGGTGAATACGCAGTATTTT. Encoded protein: CASSLNSVNTQYF.

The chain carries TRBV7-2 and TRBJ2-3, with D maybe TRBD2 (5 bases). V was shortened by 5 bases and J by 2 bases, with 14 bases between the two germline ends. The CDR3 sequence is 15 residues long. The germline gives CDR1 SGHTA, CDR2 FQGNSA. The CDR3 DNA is TGTGCCAGCAGCCGAGCACTAGGAGTCACAGATACGCAGTATTTT. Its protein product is CASSRALGVTDTQYF. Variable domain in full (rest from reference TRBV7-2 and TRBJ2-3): GAGVSQSPSNKVTEKGKDVELRCDPISGHTALYWYRQSLGQGLEFLIYFQGNSAPDKSGLPSDRFSAERTGGSVSTLTIQRTQQEDSAVYLCASSRALGVTDTQYFGPGTRLTVL.

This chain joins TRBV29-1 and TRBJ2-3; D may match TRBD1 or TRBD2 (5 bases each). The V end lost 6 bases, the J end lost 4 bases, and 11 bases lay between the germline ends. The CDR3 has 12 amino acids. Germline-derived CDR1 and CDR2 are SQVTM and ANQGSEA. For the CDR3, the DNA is TGCAGCGTATTCAGGGACCCAGATACGCAGTATTTT. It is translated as CSVFRDPDTQYF.

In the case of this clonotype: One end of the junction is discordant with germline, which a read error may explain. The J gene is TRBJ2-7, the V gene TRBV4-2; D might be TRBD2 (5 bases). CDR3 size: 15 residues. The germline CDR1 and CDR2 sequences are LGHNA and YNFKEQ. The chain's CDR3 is CASNQDYGEGFEQYF. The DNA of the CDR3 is TGTGCCAGCAACCAAGATTACGGAGAGGGCTTCGAGCAGTACTTC.

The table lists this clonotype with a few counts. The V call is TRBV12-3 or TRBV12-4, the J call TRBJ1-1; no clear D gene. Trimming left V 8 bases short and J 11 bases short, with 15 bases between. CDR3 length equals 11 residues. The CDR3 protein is CASEQGLTAFF. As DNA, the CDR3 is TGTGCCAGCGAGCAAGGTTTGACGGCTTTCTTT.

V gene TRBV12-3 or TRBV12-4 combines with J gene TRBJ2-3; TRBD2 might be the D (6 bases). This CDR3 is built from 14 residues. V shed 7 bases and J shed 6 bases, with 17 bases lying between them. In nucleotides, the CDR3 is TGTGCCAGCACACCTCTGGCGGGGCTGGATACGCAGTATTTT. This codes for CASTPLAGLDTQYF.

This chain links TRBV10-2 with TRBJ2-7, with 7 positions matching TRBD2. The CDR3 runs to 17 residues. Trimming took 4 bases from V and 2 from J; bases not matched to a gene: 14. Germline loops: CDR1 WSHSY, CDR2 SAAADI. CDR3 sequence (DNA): TGCGCCAGCAGTGTCATCAGAGCGGGGAGGACCACCTACGAGCAGTACTTC. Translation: CASSVIRAGRTTYEQYF.

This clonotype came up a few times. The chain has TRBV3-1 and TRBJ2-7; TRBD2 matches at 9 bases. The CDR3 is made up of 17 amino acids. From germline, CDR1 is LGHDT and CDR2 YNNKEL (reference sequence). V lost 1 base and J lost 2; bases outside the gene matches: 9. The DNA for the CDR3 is TGTGCCAGCAGCCAAGGGCTAGCGGGAAGAGTTCCCTACGAGCAGTACTTC. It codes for CASSQGLAGRVPYEQYF.

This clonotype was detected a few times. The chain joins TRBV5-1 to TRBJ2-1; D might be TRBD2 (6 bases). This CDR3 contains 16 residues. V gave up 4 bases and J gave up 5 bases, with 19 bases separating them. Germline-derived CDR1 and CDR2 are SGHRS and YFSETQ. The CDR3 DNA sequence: TGCGCCAGCAGCCTGGAGACTTGGATAGCGGACAATGAGCAGTTCTTC. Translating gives CASSLETWIADNEQFF. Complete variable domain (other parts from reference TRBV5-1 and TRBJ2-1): KAGVTQTPRYLIKTRGQQVTLSCSPISGHRSVSWYQQTPGQGLQFLFEYFSETQRNKGNFPGRFSGRQFSNSRSEMNVSTLELGDSALYLCASSLETWIADNEQFFGPGTRLTVL.

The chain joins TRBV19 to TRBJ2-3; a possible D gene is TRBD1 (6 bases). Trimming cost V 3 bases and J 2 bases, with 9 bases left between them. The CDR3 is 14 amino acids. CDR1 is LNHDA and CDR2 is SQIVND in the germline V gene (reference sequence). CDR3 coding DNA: TGTGCCAGTAGTATGACAGGAGTCACAGATACGCAGTATTTT. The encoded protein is CASSMTGVTDTQYF.

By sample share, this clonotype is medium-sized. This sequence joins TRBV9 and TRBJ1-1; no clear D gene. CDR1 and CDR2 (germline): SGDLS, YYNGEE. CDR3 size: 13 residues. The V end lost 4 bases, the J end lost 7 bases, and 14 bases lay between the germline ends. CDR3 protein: CASSPGVEGEAFF. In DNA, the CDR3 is TGTGCCAGCAGCCCCGGGGTGGAGGGTGAAGCTTTCTTT.

The CDR3 protein is CASSYRTTGGTPEAFF. CDR3 DNA: TGTGCCAGCAGCTACCGAACCACAGGGGGAACACCTGAAGCTTTCTTT. The J gene is TRBJ1-1, the V gene TRBV12-3 or TRBV12-4, with 8 bases that match TRBD1. V trimming: 6 bases; J trimming: 6 bases; junction bases outside the gene matches: 15. This CDR3 has 16 residues.

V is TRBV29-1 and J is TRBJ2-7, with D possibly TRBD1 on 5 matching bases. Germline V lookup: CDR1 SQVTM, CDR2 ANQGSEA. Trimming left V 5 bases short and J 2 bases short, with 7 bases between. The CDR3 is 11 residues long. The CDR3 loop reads CSVLGPYEQYF. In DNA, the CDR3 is TGCAGCGTTCTGGGGCCCTACGAGCAGTACTTC.

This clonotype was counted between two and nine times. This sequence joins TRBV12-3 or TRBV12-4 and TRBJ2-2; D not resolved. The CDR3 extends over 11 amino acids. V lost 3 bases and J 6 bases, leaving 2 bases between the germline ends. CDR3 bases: TGTGCCAGCAGTTTCCCCGGGGAGCTGTTTTTT. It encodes CASSFPGELFF.

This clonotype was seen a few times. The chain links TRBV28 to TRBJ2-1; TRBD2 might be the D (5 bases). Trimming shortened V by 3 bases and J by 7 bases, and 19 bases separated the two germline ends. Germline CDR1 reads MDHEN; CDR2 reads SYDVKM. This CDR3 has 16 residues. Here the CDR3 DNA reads TGTGCCAGCAGTTTTATGGAGGCCTATCCCCTGAATGAGCAGTTCTTC. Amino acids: CASSFMEAYPLNEQFF.

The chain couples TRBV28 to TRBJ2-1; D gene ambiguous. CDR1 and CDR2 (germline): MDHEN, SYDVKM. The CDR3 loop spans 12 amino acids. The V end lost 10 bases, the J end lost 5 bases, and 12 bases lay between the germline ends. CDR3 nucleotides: TGTGCCACGTCTGGGCTCCACAATGAGCAGTTCTTC. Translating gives CATSGLHNEQFF.

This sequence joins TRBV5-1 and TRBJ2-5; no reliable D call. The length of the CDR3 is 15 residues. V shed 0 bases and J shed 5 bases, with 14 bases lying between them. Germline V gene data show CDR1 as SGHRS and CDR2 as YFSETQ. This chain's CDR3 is CASSLALPAGETQYF. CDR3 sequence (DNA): TGCGCCAGCAGCTTGGCGCTCCCCGCCGGGGAGACCCAGTACTTC.

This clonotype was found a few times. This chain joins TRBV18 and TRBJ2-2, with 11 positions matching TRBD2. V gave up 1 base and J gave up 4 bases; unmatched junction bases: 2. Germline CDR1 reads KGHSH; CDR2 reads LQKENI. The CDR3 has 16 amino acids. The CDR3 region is CASSPRLAGRTGELFF. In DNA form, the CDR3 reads TGTGCCAGCTCACCACGACTAGCGGGGCGCACCGGGGAGCTGTTTTTT.

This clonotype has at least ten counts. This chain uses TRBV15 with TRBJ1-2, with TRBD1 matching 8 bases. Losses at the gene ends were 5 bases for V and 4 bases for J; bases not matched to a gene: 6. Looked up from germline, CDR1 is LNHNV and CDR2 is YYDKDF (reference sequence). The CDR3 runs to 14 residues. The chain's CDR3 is CATSGQGLSYGYTF. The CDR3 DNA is TGTGCCACCAGCGGACAGGGATTAAGCTATGGCTACACCTTC.